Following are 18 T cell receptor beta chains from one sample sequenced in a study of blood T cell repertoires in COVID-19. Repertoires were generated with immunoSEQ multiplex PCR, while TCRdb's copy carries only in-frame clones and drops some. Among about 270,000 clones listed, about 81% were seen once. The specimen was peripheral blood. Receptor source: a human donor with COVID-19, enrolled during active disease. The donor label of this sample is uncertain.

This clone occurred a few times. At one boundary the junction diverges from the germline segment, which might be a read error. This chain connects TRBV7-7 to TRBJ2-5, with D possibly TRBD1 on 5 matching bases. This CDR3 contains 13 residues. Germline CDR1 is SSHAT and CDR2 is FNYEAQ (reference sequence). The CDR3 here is CASSLVGAETQYF. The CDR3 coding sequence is TGTGCTAGCAGCTTAGTAGGGGCGGAGACCCAGTACTTC.

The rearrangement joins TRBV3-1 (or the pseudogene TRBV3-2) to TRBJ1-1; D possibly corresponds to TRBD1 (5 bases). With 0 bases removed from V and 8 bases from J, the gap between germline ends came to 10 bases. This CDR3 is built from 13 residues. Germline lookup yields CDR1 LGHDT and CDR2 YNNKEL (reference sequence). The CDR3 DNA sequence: TGTGCCAGCAGCCAAGAACAGGTTGACGAAGCTTTCTTT. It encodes CASSQEQVDEAFF.

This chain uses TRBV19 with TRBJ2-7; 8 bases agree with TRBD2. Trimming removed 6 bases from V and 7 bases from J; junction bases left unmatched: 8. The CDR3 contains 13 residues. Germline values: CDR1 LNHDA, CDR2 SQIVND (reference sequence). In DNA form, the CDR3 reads TGTGCCAGTAGCGGGAGGGCAAGTGAGGAGCAGTACTTC. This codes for CASSGRASEEQYF.

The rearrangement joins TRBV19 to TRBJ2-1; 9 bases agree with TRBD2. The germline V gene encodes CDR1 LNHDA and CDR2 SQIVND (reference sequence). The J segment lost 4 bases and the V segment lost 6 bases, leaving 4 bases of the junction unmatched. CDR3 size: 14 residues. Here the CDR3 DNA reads TGTGCCAGTAGCGGGACTAGCCTATACAATGAGCAGTTCTTC. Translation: CASSGTSLYNEQFF. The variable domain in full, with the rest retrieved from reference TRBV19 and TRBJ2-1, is DGGITQSPKYLFRKEGQNVTLSCEQNLNHDAMYWYRQDPGQGLRLIYYSQIVNDFQKGDIAEGYSVSREKKESFPLTVTSAQKNPTAFYLCASSGTSLYNEQFFGPGTRLTVL.

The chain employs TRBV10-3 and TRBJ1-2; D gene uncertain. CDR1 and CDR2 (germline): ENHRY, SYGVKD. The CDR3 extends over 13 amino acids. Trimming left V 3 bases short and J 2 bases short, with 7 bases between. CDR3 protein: CAISDTANYGYTF. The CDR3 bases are TGTGCCATCAGTGACACTGCCAACTATGGCTACACCTTC.

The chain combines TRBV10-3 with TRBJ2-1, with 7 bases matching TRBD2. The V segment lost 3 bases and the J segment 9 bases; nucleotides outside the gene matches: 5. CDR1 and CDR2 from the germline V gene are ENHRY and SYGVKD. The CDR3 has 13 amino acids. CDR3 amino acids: CAISDGGSGEQFF. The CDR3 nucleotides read TGTGCCATCAGTGACGGCGGGAGCGGTGAGCAGTTCTTC.

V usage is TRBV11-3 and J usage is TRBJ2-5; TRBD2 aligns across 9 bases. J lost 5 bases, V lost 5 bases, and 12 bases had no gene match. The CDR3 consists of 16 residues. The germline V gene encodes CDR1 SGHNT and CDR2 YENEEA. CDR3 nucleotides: TGTGCCAGCAGCGTCAGCAGCGGGGGGCATTTGGAGACCCAGTACTTC. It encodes CASSVSSGGHLETQYF. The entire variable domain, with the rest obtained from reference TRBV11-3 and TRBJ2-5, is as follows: EAGVVQSPRYKIIEKKQPVAFWCNPISGHNTLYWYLQNLGQGPELLIRYENEEAVDDSQLPKDRFSAERLKGVDSTLKIQPAELGDSAVYLCASSVSSGGHLETQYFGPGTRLLVL.

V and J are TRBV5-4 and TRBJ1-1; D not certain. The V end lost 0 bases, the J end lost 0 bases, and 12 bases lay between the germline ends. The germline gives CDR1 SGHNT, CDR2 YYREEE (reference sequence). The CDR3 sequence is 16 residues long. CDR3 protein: CASSLGAGGMNTEAFF. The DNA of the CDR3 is TGTGCCAGCAGCTTGGGGGCAGGAGGAATGAACACTGAAGCTTTCTTT.

The CDR3 bases are TGTGCCAGCAGCTCCCTGGGGGGAGCACCCCTCCACTTT. Its protein product is CASSSLGGAPLHF. J is TRBJ1-6 and V is TRBV7-9, with D possibly TRBD1 on 5 matching bases. The CDR3 runs to 13 residues. Per germline, CDR1 SEHNR and CDR2 FQNEAQ (reference sequence). V dropped 4 bases and J dropped 11 bases, with 12 bases sitting between them.

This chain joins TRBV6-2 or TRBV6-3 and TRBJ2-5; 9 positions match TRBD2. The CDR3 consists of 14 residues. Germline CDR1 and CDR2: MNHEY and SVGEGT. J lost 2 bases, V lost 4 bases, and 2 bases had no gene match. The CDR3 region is CASSLLAGQETQYF. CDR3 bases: TGTGCCAGCAGTTTGCTAGCGGGGCAAGAGACCCAGTACTTC.

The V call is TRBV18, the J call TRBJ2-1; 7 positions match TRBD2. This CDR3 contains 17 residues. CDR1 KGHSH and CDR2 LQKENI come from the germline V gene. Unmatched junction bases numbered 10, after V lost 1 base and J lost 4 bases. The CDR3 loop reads CASSPRPGGDGYNEQFF. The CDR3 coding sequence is TGTGCCAGCTCACCACGCCCGGGAGGCGATGGTTACAATGAGCAGTTCTTC.

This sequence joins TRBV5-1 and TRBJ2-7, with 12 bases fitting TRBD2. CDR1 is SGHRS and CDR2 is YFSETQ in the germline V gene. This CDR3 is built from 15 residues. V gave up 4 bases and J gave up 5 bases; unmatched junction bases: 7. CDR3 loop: CASSLTTSGRNEQYF. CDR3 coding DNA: TGCGCCAGCAGCCTAACGACTAGCGGGAGAAACGAGCAGTACTTC.

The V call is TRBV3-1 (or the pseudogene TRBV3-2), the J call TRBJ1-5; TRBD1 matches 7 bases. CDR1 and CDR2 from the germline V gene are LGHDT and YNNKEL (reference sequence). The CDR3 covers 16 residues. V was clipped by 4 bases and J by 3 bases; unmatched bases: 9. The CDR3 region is CASSRGTGQNNQPQHF. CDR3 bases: TGTGCCAGCAGCCGGGGAACGGGACAGAACAATCAGCCCCAGCATTTT.

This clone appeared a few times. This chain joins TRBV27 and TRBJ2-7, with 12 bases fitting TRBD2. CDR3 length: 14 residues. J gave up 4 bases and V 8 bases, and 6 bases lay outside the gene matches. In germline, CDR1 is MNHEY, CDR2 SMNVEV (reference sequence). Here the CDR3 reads CASVRTSGAYEQYF. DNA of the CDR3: TGTGCCAGCGTCCGGACTAGCGGGGCTTACGAGCAGTACTTC.

The CDR3 sequence: CASTGGFEKLFF. The CDR3, as DNA: TGTGCCAGCACCGGGGGTTTCGAAAAACTGTTTTTT. This chain uses TRBV11-2 with TRBJ1-4; TRBD1 might be the D (5 bases). The CDR3 is made up of 12 amino acids. The germline V and J ends were trimmed by 7 bases and 8 bases, with 11 bases remaining between them. Germline CDR1 is SGHAT and CDR2 is FQNNGV.

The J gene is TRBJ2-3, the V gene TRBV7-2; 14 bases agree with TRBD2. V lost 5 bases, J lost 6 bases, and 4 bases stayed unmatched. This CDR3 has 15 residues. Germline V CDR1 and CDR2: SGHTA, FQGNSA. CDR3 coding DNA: TGTGCCAGCAGCCCTAGGACTAGCGGGAGGGATACGCAGTATTTT. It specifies CASSPRTSGRDTQYF.

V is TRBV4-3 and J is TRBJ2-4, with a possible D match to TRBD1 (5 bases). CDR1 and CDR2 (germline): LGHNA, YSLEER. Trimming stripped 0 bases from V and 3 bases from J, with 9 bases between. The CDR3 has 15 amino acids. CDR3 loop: CASSQDRAIKNIQYF. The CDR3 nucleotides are TGCGCCAGCAGCCAAGACAGGGCTATCAAAAACATTCAGTACTTC.

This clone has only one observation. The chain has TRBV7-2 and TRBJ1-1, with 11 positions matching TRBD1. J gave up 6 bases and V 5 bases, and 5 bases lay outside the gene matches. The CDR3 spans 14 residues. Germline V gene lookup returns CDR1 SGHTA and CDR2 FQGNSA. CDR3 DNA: TGTGCCAGCAGCCGGACAGGGGGCAGCGCTGAAGCTTTCTTT. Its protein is CASSRTGGSAEAFF.